The subject of this entry is one T cell receptor beta chain. The data are from a study of blood T cell repertoires in COVID-19. Profiled with immunoSEQ multiplex PCR; TCRdb holds only in-frame clones, not every one. The sample contains 210,000 or so clones, less than 85% of which appear only once. Germline assignment: CDR1 MNHEY and CDR2 SMNVEV (reference sequence). The CDR3 is 14 residues long. The junction had 5 bases not matched to a gene; V was cut back by 7 bases and J by 2 bases. This clonotype originated in a man between 60 and 75 years old who had recovered from COVID-19. The sequencing sample was made of PBMCs or T cells enriched from blood (not recorded which). The chain carries TRBV27 and TRBJ2-4; TRBD1 agrees at 7 bases. The CDR3 bases are TGTGCCAGCAACCCGACAGGGTCCAAAAACATTCAGTACTTC. Protein sequence: CASNPTGSKNIQYF.